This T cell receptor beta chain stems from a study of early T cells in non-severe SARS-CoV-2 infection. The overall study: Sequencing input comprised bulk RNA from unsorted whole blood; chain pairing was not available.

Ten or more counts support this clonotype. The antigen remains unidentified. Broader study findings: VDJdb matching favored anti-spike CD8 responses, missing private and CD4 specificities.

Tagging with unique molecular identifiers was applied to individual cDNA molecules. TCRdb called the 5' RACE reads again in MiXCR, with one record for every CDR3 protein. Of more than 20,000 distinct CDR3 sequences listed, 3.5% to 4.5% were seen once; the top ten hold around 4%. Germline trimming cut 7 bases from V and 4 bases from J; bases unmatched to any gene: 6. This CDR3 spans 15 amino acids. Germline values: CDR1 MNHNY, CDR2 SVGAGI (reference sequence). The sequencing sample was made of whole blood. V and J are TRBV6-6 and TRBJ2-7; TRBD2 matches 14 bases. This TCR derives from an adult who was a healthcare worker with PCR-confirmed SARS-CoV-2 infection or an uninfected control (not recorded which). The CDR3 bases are TGTGCCAGCACCCACGGGACTAGCGGGAGATACGAGCAGTACTTC. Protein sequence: CASTHGTSGRYEQYF.